This TCR beta chain was identified in a study of molecular identifiers for immune sequencing clone quantification. The study's findings and limits: It was shown that clones above 20 RNA copies held over 98% of effector molecules, but under 1% in naive cells.

The CDR3 extends over 12 amino acids. The ends were cut back, 5 bases at V and 3 bases at J, with 8 bases in the middle. Germline lookup yields CDR1 SGHTA and CDR2 FQGNSA. For bulk TCR libraries, previously described methods and listed TCR primers were used. TCRdb called the PCR reads again in MiXCR, with one record for every CDR3 protein. This sample has approximately 60,000 distinct CDR3 sequences, with around 20% found just once. The table lists this clonotype with many counts. Its antigen remains unidentified. RNA fractions of 10%, 30% or 50% and roughly 17,000 to 1,100,000 sorted cells were the source of naive CD8 libraries. Naive CD8 T cells were FACS-sorted by CD8+CD4-CCR7+CD45RA+ markers.

The sample comprised naive CD8+ T cells from blood, with Jurkat cell RNA spiked in. Subset denoted: FACS-sorted CD8+CD4-CCR7+CD45RA+ naive T cells. The TCR was taken from a human donor in good health. Some libraries in this study had Jurkat cell RNA spiked in. The rearrangement joins TRBV7-2 to TRBJ2-7; weak D call: TRBD2 (5 bases). The CDR3 nucleotides read TGTGCCAGCAGCCCCCGGGGCTACGAGCAGTACTTC. Translated, it gives CASSPRGYEQYF. The whole variable domain, filled in from reference TRBV7-2 and TRBJ2-7, reads GAGVSQSPSNKVTEKGKDVELRCDPISGHTALYWYRQSLGQGLEFLIYFQGNSAPDKSGLPSDRFSAERTGGSVSTLTIQRTQQEDSAVYLCASSPRGYEQYFGPGTRLTVT.